This entry lists 17 T cell receptor beta chains sequenced from one sample in a study of blood T cell repertoires in COVID-19. TCRdb keeps only in-frame clones here, not all; method: immunoSEQ multiplex PCR. The data contain roughly 43,000 clones, roughly 69% of them singletons. Sequencing used peripheral blood. The receptor set was obtained from an older man with acute or convalescent COVID-19.

This clone was picked up a small number of times. DNA for the CDR3: TGCGCCAGCAGCCCCGGACAGGTCCACACCGGGGAGCTGTTTTTT. Its protein product is CASSPGQVHTGELFF. The chain has TRBV5-1 and TRBJ2-2; 7 bases line up with TRBD1. The ends lost 4 bases at V and 3 bases at J; junction bases unmatched: 6. Germline assignment: CDR1 SGHRS and CDR2 YFSETQ. CDR3 size: 15 residues. Variable domain in full (rest from reference TRBV5-1 and TRBJ2-2): KAGVTQTPRYLIKTRGQQVTLSCSPISGHRSVSWYQQTPGQGLQFLFEYFSETQRNKGNFPGRFSGRQFSNSRSEMNVSTLELGDSALYLCASSPGQVHTGELFFGEGSRLTVL.

The CDR3 DNA is TGTGCCAGCAGCTTAGGGCCGTTAAACTATGGCTACACCTTC. Translated: CASSLGPLNYGYTF. The chain employs TRBV11-2 and TRBJ1-2; no reliable D call. This CDR3 has 14 amino acids. Germline CDR1 SGHAT, CDR2 FQNNGV. The germline V and J ends were trimmed by 1 base and 2 bases, with 8 bases remaining between them.

V and J are TRBV3-1 (or the pseudogene TRBV3-2) and TRBJ1-4; tentatively, D is TRBD1 (5 bases). Trimming removed 2 bases at V and 4 bases at J, with 8 bases between. CDR1 is LGHDT, CDR2 YNNKEL, per germline (reference sequence). The CDR3 loop spans 14 amino acids. In DNA form, the CDR3 reads TGTGCCAGCAGCCAAAAACAGGTTAATGAAAAACTGTTTTTT. The encoded protein is CASSQKQVNEKLFF.

This clone was found a few times. V is TRBV4-1 and J is TRBJ1-6; unclear D gene. Per the germline V gene, CDR1 is MGHRA and CDR2 is YSYEKL. With 2 bases removed from V and 8 bases from J, the gap between germline ends came to 16 bases. This CDR3 contains 16 residues. In nucleotides, the CDR3 is TGCGCCAGCAGCCAACTCTTCACTCGGTACGATTCACCCCTCCACTTT. Its protein product is CASSQLFTRYDSPLHF.

The chain is built from TRBV4-1 and TRBJ2-1; D not certain. The CDR3 consists of 16 residues. Trimming removed 4 bases from V and 0 bases from J, with 13 bases in between. Germline loops: CDR1 MGHRA, CDR2 YSYEKL. In DNA, the CDR3 is TGCGCCAGCAGCCCCATAGACATTATCTCCTACAATGAGCAGTTCTTC. This gives the protein CASSPIDIISYNEQFF.

The CDR3 spells CASSPAAGRYEQYF. The CDR3 coding sequence is TGTGCAAGTAGTCCGGCGGCAGGGAGGTACGAGCAGTACTTC. The chain joins TRBV12-2 to TRBJ2-7; the table's TRBD2 call for D was not verified on the DNA. TRBV12-2 is classified as a pseudogene. CDR3 length: 14 residues.

The chain couples TRBV7-9 to TRBJ1-1; possible D gene TRBD1, 5 bases. This CDR3 spans 15 amino acids. Trimming stripped 5 bases from V and 0 bases from J, with 13 bases between. Looked up from germline, CDR1 is SEHNR and CDR2 is FQNEAQ (reference sequence). CDR3 bases: TGTGCCAGCAGCCGACCGGGGGGTTTGAACACTGAAGCTTTCTTT. It translates to CASSRPGGLNTEAFF.

This clone turned up a few times. The chain joins TRBV11-3 to TRBJ2-3; no firm D call. Germline CDR1 reads SGHNT; CDR2 reads YENEEA. There are 13 residues in the CDR3. V lost 7 bases, J lost 0 bases, and 8 bases lay in between. The chain's CDR3 is CASTTASTDTQYF. The CDR3 region has the DNA TGTGCCAGCACCACAGCTAGCACAGATACGCAGTATTTT.

The chain joins TRBV5-1 to TRBJ2-3, with TRBD2 identical over 14 bases. The germline gives CDR1 SGHRS, CDR2 YFSETQ. V was pared by 4 bases and J by 3 bases, with 7 bases of the junction left unmatched. There are 17 residues in the CDR3. The CDR3 loop reads CASSPLTSGRATDTQYF. In DNA, the CDR3 is TGCGCCAGCAGCCCTCTGACTAGCGGGAGGGCAACAGATACGCAGTATTTT.

This chain connects TRBV28 to TRBJ2-7, with 8 nucleotides matching TRBD2. The V and J ends lost 2 bases and 0 bases, in that order; junction bases with no gene match: 6. Germline CDR1 reads MDHEN; CDR2 reads SYDVKM. CDR3 length equals 16 residues. The CDR3 reads CASSLISGASSYEQYF. For the CDR3, the DNA is TGTGCCAGCAGTTTAATTAGCGGGGCCAGCTCCTACGAGCAGTACTTC.

This sequence joins TRBV7-2 and TRBJ2-1, with 7 bases that match TRBD2. Per germline, CDR1 SGHTA and CDR2 FQGNSA. The CDR3 sequence is 15 residues long. The junction had 12 bases not matched to a gene; V was cut back by 5 bases and J by 8 bases. This chain's CDR3 is CASSLLGGMGDEQFF. The CDR3 nucleotides read TGTGCCAGCAGCCTCCTGGGGGGGATGGGTGATGAGCAGTTCTTC.

This chain links TRBV10-1 with TRBJ2-7; 10 nucleotides align to TRBD2. Losses at the gene ends were 0 bases for V and 5 bases for J; bases not matched to a gene: 10. CDR1 is WNHNN and CDR2 is SYGVQD in the germline V gene (reference sequence). The CDR3 sequence is 17 residues long. In nucleotides, the CDR3 is TGCGCCAGCAGTGAGTCGGTGGGAGCGGGAGGGCGCGACGAGCAGTACTTC. This encodes CASSESVGAGGRDEQYF.

This clone came up once. This chain uses TRBV19 with TRBJ1-5; no definite D call. This CDR3 is built from 13 residues. Trimming pared 4 bases from V and 5 bases from J, leaving 9 bases between. The germline gives CDR1 LNHDA, CDR2 SQIVND (reference sequence). The CDR3 sequence is CASSRAHDQPQHF. The CDR3 nucleotides read TGTGCCAGTAGTAGGGCGCACGATCAGCCCCAGCATTTT.

In its sample, this clone was seen a few times. The chain couples TRBV13 to TRBJ1-3; no clear D. Germline loops: CDR1 PRHDT, CDR2 FYEKMQ (reference sequence). The length of the CDR3 is 13 residues. Trimming cost V 5 bases and J 3 bases, with 8 bases left between them. CDR3 DNA: TGTGCCAGCAGCCCCGGCGGTGGAAACACCATATATTTT. Amino acid sequence: CASSPGGGNTIYF.

V and J are TRBV3-1 (or the pseudogene TRBV3-2) and TRBJ1-1; 9 nucleotides agree with TRBD1. V shed 4 bases, J shed 1 base, and the junction held 4 bases outside the gene matches. Germline V lookup: CDR1 LGHDT, CDR2 YNNKEL (reference sequence). This CDR3 spans 15 amino acids. CDR3 amino acids: CASSPGTGKNTEAFF. In DNA form, the CDR3 reads TGTGCCAGCAGCCCCGGGACAGGGAAGAACACTGAAGCTTTCTTT.

V gene TRBV2 combines with J gene TRBJ2-2, with 9 bases identical to TRBD1. V gave up 7 bases and J gave up 12 bases; unmatched junction bases: 12. The CDR3 totals 14 residues. Looked up from germline, CDR1 is SNHLY and CDR2 is FYNNEI. In nucleotides, the CDR3 is TGTGCCAGCATCCCAGGGGGGGACAGGGAAAAGCTGTTTTTT. It translates to CASIPGGDREKLFF.

CDR3 in DNA: TGTGCCAGCAGCTTGGTGGGGCGCGGCACTGAAGCTTTCTTT. It encodes CASSLVGRGTEAFF. V usage is TRBV5-5 and J usage is TRBJ1-1; a possible D gene is TRBD1 (5 bases). The CDR3 totals 14 residues. The germline CDR1 and CDR2 sequences are SGHKS and YYEKEE (reference sequence). V dropped 0 bases and J dropped 4 bases, with 10 bases sitting between them.